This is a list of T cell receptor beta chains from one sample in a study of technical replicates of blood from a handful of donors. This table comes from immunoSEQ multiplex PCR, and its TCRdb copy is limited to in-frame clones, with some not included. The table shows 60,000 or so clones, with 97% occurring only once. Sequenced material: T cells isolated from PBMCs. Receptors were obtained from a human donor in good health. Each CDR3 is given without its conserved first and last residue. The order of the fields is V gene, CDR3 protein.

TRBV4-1,ASSQEGGSSYEQY
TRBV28,AWGRVDEQY
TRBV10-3,AISEVQGNSPLH
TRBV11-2,ASSLVPVGGPSDTQY
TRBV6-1,ASKGQNNYGYT
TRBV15,ATSNYRRLNQPQH
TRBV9,ASSVERTGELF
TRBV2,ASSEERRASYT
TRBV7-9,ATRGWKGAIGELF
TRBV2,ASSVAYEQY
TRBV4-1,ASSQDPAVNYEQY
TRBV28,ASSSGGTGQYEQY
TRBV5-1,ASRAGSLNTEAF
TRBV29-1,SVAGDGKFATNEKLF
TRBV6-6,ASSPLDGKNTGELF
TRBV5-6,ASSLGLASYEQY
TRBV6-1,ASSERRVTFNEKLF
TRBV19,ASNVGGYLEDTQY
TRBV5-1,ASSLEGGLDYGYT
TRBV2,ASSDDRGNTGELF
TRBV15,ATSRTNQPQH
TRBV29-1,SVGTSNEQF
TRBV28,ASSFGQLSGYT
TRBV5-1,ASSVNRVDNEQF
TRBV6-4,ASSAKWGGEQY
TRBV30,AWSPLRLTYNEQF
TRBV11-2,ASSLVEGTQY
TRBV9,ASSVGLGQETQY
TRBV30,AWNDRGSEQY
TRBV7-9,ASSSSGQANTEAF
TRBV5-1,ASSPSSGTSVYEQY
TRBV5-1,ASSLYWGPAGTDTQY
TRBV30,AWIGGVRYGYT
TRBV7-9,ASSPLGTSGRYNTGELF
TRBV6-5,ASSPRQGRQPQH
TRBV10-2,ASSLDSTPHNEQF
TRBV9,ASSVLGEGAEKLF
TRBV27,ASSWGPGTAYEQY
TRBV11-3,ASSLGTSVLNEQF
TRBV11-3,ASSRTGENEKLF
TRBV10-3,ASGQENNQPQH
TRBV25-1,ASSESLGRPDTQY
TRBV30,AWSVQGEAF
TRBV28,ASSNTGINTEAF
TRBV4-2,ASSQDEIPLTDTQY
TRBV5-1,ASSSRGGTNEKLF
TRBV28,ASLGVGGSYEQY